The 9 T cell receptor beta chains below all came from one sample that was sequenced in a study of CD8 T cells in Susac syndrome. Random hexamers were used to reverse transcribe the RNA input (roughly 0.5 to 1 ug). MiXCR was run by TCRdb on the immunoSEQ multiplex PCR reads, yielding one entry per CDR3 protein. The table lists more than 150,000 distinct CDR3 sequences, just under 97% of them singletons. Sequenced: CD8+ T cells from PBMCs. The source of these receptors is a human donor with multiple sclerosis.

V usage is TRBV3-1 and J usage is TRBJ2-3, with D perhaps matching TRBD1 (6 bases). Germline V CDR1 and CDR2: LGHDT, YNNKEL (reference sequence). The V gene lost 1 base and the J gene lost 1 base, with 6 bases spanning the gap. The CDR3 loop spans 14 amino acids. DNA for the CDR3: TGTGCCAGCAGCCAAGGACAGGGCACAGATACGCAGTATTTT. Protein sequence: CASSQGQGTDTQYF.

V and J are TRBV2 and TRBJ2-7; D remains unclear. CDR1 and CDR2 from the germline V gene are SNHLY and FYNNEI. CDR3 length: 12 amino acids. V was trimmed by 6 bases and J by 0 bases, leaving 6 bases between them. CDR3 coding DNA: TGTGCCAGCAGGATGAGCTCCTACGAGCAGTACGTC. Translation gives CASRMSSYEQYV.

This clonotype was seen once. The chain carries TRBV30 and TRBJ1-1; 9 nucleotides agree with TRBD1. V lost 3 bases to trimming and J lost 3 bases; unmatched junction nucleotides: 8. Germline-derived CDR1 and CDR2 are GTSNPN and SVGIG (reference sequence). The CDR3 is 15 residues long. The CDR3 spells CAWRYPGQGYTEAFF. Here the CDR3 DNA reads TGTGCCTGGAGGTACCCGGGACAGGGTTACACTGAAGCTTTCTTT.

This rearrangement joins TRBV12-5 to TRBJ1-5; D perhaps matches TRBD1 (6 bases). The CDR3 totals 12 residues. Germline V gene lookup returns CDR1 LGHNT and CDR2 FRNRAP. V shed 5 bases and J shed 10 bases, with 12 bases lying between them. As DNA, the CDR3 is TGTGCTAGTGGTCCACAGGGTAGTCCCCAGCATTTT. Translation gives CASGPQGSPQHF.

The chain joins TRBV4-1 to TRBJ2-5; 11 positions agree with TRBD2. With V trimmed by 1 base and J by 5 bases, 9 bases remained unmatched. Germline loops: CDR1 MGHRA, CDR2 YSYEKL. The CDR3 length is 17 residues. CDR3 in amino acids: CASSQAATSGGMETQYF. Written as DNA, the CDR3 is TGCGCCAGCAGCCAAGCGGCCACTAGCGGGGGTATGGAGACCCAGTACTTC.

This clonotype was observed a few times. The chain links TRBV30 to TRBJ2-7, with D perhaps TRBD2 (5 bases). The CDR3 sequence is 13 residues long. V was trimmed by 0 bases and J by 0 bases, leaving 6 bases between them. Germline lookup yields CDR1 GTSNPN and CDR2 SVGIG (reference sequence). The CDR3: CAWSVGVSYEQYF. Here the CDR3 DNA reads TGTGCCTGGAGTGTCGGGGTCTCCTACGAGCAGTACTTC.

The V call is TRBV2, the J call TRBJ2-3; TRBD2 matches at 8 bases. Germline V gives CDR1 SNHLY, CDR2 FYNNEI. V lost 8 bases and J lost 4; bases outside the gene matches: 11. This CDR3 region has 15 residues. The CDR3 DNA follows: TGTGCCAGCCAGCCTCGGGGGGGAAGTTCAGATACGCAGTATTTT. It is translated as CASQPRGGSSDTQYF.

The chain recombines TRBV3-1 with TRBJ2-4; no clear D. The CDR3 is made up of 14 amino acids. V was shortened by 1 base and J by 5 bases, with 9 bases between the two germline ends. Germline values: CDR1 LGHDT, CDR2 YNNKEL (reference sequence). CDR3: CASSQAGGENIQYF. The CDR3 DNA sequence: TGTGCCAGCAGCCAAGCGGGTGGGGAAAACATTCAGTACTTC.

The CDR3 is CASRGTGIRETQYF. CDR3 nucleotides: TGTGCCTCCCGTGGGACAGGGATCCGGGAGACCCAGTACTTC. The V gene is TRBV30, the J gene TRBJ2-5; the match to TRBD1 covers 9 bases. Germline-derived CDR1 and CDR2 are GTSNPN and SVGIG (reference sequence). J gave up 5 bases and V 7 bases, and 11 bases lay outside the gene matches. The CDR3 runs to 14 residues.